Sequencing of this TCR beta chain was carried out in a study of T cell changes during pregnancy in multiple sclerosis. The protocol was immunoSEQ multiplex PCR, while the TCRdb copy is restricted to in-frame clones and leaves out a portion. The table lists approximately 44,000 clones, approximately 90% of them singletons. The CDR3 covers 11 residues. The V and J ends lost 4 bases and 8 bases respectively, with 8 bases between them. CDR1 and CDR2 (germline): SQVTM, ANQGSEA. The TCR comes from a female donor with multiple sclerosis, enrolled in a pregnancy study. The chain combines TRBV29-1 with TRBJ2-2; weak D call: TRBD1 (5 bases). Sample: CD4+ T cells from peripheral blood mononuclear cells, taken in the first trimester of pregnancy. This CDR3 reads CSVARTGELFF. CDR3 coding DNA: TGCAGCGTTGCGAGGACAGGGGAGCTGTTTTTT.